This entry concerns a single T cell receptor (beta chain). Its recognized antigen is unknown. The CDR1 and CDR2 encoded by the germline V gene (reference sequence) are DFQATT and SNEGSKA. The cysteine opens and the phenylalanine closes a CDR3 of 15 amino acids. The entry carries no DNA sequence. HCMV-specific IgG was detected in serum with a commercial ELISA kit to determine HCMV serostatus. Peripheral blood mononuclear cells were isolated from blood by Ficoll density gradient centrifugation. The data are from a study of T cells expressing NK-cell markers (dated by TCRdb to 2018 to 2020). Notes on the research overall: Three sorted T-cell subsets (CD3+CD56+NKG2C+, CD3+CD56+NKG2C- and CD3+CD56-NKG2C+) from roughly 8 donors had their TCR beta-chain repertoires profiled. Among the eight sequenced donors, only one was HCMV-seronegative, while the other seven were HCMV-seropositive. Randomly selected healthy volunteers, three men and five women, were used as the eight sequenced donors. Illumina HiSeq 2000/2500, MiSeq or NextSeq was used to sequence libraries as 2 x 150 bp reads. What the work shows at the level of the full study, not this receptor alone: In five to seven donors, the dominant CD3+CD56+NKG2C+ clonotypes were among the top 10 CD8+ clonotypes and accounted for roughly 1.0-8% of CD8+ T cells. Those dominant clonotypes were again the most abundant among CD3+CD56-NKG2C+ cells in a handful of donors, at about 25-60.1%. Whether the expanded NKG2C-expressing T cell clones were specific for HCMV antigens remained unclear.

Sequencing took place on an Illumina HiSeq 2000. TCR beta cDNA libraries were prepared using 5'RACE template switching, which introduced a universal primer site and unique molecular identifiers. Synthesis of cDNA was primed from the TCR beta constant segment and was followed by two consecutive PCR amplification steps. Per the original workflow: Reads were demultiplexed and grouped by UMI with MIGEC, and clonotypes were assembled and quantified with MiTCR. Only TCR cDNA sequences supported by at least two reads were kept to exclude erroneous sequences. The tcR package was used for downstream repertoire analysis, and clonotypes were matched between fractions using CDR3 nucleotide sequence together with V segment. VDJmatch was used to annotate antigen specificity against VDJdb, with one amino acid substitution in CDR3 allowed. After the reads were reprocessed by TCRdb, one entry was made per CDR3 protein sequence, with no DNA. The V and J calls come from TCRdb's annotation, not from the publication. The sample has 350,000 to 400,000 distinct CDR3 sequences on record. Roughly 10% of the sample is held by the ten biggest clonotypes.

This receptor was taken from a woman aged 45-59 years in good health. Donor details come from another sample of the same person, matched by shared clones. Recombination joined TRBV20-1 with TRBJ1-1; the D call of TRBD1 rests on TCRdb alone, since no DNA is present to check it. The specimen sequenced was blood T cells: a sorted CD56 or NKG2C T cell subset, CD4+ or CD8+ T cells, or bulk PBMC T cells (not recorded which). For the CDR3, the sequence is CSARARTGVWTEAFF.